These T cell receptor beta chains were read from a single sample in a study of identical twins. One entry per CDR3 protein, called by TCRdb with MiXCR from the 5' RACE reads. The sample has about 890,000 distinct CDR3 sequences, about 12% seen once. These data also formed part of another study, on yellow fever vaccine responses in identical twins.

Sample: PBMCs. The source of these receptors is a woman younger than 35 in good health. Each CDR3 is given without its conserved first and last residue. The D gene is left open where the match is weak. Some rows have no size entry. The others give once, few or many, or a class for an expanded clone.

j_gene | d_gene | len | abundance | v_gene | CDR3aa
TRBJ2-3 | . | 13 | few | TRBV6-1 | ASSQRPGDRDTQY
TRBJ2-1 | TRBD2 | 14 | . | TRBV9 | ASSASLAGGWNEQF
TRBJ2-7 | TRBD2 | 12 | many | TRBV4-1 | ASKTSGDSYEQY
TRBJ1-1 | . | 14 | few | TRBV4-1 | ASSLLFTGRGTEAF
TRBJ2-7 | TRBD1 | 11 | few | TRBV2 | ASRTGTGAEQY
TRBJ2-7 | TRBD2 | 13 | . | TRBV20-1 | SAKTGTSGMLEQY
TRBJ2-1 | . | 10 | many | TRBV12-3/TRBV12-4 | ASSLYNNEQF
TRBJ1-6 | . | 15 | few | TRBV27 | ASSLSTGHPIRSPLH
TRBJ1-2 | . | 13 | . | TRBV7-8 | ASSLGQGFANGYT
TRBJ2-2 | . | 12 | . | TRBV5-6 | ASSFSSVGRELF
TRBJ2-1 | . | 12 | . | TRBV6-1 | ASSGTESYNEQF
TRBJ2-3 | TRBD1 | 10 | many | TRBV10-3 | ATTGGADTQY
TRBJ2-1 | . | 12 | . | TRBV12-3/TRBV12-4 | ASSPRASSDEQF
TRBJ2-7 | . | 11 | . | TRBV20-1 | SAREATSYEQY
TRBJ2-3 | TRBD2 | 14 | . | TRBV28 | ASSLKSSGHPGTQY
TRBJ2-3 | . | 14 | few | TRBV5-1 | ASSGAHLISGDTQY
TRBJ2-3 | TRBD2 | 15 | few | TRBV20-1 | SARDPRSGMGVDTQY